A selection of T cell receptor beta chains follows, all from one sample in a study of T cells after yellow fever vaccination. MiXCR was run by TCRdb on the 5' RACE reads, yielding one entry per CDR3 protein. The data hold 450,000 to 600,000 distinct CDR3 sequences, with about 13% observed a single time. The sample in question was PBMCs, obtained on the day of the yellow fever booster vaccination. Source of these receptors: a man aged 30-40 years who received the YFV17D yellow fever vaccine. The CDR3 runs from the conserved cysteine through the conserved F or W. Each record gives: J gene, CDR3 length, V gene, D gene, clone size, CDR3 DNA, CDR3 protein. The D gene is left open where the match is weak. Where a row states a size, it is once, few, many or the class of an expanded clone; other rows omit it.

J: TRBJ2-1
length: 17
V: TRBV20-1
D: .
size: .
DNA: TGCAGTGCTAGAGATCCCGGGGGCAGCAGGAACCACAATGAGCAGTTCTTC
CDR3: CSARDPGGSRNHNEQFF

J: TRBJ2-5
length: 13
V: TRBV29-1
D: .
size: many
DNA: TGCAGCGTTGTACCAGGGGTCCAAGAGACCCAGTACTTC
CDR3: CSVVPGVQETQYF

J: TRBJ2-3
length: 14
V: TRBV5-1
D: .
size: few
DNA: TGCGCCAGCAGCTTCTCTCAGCCTGAGGATACGCAGTATTTT
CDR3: CASSFSQPEDTQYF

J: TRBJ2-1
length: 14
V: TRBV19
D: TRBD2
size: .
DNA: TGTGCCAGTAGCGGGACTAGCGGGAGTAATGAGCAGTTCTTC
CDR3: CASSGTSGSNEQFF

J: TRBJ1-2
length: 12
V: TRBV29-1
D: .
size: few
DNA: TGCAGCGCTCGTACAGATAACTATGGCTACACCTTC
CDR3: CSARTDNYGYTF

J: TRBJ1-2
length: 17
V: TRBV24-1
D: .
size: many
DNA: TGTGCCACCAGTGATTTGACCCAGGGAGGGCTAGGCTATGGCTACACCTTC
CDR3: CATSDLTQGGLGYGYTF

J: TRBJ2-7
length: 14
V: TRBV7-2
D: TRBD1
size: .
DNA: TGTGCCAGCAACCGCGGGACAGGAGCCTACGAGCAGTACTTC
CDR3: CASNRGTGAYEQYF

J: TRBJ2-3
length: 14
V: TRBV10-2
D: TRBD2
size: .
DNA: TGCGCCAGCAGTGAGGGACTAGGGGTGAATACGCAGTATTTT
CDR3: CASSEGLGVNTQYF

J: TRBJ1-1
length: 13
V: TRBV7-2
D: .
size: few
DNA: TGTGCCAGCAGCTTAGTGTCAAGGTCTGAAGCTTTCTTT
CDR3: CASSLVSRSEAFF

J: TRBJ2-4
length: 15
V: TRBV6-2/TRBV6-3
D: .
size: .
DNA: TGTGCCAGCAGTTCCAACAGGTATCCCAAAAACATTCAGTACTTC
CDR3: CASSSNRYPKNIQYF

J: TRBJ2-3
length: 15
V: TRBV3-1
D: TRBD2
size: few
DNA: TGTGCCAGCAGCCACTCGCTAGCGGGAGTAGGTACGCAGTATTTT
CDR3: CASSHSLAGVGTQYF

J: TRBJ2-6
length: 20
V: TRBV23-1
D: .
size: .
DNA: TGCGCCAGCAGTCAAACCTGCCCCAAGGGAGAAAGCTCTGGGGCCAACGTCCTGACTTTC
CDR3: CASSQTCPKGESSGANVLTF

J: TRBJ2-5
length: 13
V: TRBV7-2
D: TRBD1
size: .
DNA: TGTGCCAGCAGCAAGGACAGGGATGGGACCCAGTACTTC
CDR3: CASSKDRDGTQYF